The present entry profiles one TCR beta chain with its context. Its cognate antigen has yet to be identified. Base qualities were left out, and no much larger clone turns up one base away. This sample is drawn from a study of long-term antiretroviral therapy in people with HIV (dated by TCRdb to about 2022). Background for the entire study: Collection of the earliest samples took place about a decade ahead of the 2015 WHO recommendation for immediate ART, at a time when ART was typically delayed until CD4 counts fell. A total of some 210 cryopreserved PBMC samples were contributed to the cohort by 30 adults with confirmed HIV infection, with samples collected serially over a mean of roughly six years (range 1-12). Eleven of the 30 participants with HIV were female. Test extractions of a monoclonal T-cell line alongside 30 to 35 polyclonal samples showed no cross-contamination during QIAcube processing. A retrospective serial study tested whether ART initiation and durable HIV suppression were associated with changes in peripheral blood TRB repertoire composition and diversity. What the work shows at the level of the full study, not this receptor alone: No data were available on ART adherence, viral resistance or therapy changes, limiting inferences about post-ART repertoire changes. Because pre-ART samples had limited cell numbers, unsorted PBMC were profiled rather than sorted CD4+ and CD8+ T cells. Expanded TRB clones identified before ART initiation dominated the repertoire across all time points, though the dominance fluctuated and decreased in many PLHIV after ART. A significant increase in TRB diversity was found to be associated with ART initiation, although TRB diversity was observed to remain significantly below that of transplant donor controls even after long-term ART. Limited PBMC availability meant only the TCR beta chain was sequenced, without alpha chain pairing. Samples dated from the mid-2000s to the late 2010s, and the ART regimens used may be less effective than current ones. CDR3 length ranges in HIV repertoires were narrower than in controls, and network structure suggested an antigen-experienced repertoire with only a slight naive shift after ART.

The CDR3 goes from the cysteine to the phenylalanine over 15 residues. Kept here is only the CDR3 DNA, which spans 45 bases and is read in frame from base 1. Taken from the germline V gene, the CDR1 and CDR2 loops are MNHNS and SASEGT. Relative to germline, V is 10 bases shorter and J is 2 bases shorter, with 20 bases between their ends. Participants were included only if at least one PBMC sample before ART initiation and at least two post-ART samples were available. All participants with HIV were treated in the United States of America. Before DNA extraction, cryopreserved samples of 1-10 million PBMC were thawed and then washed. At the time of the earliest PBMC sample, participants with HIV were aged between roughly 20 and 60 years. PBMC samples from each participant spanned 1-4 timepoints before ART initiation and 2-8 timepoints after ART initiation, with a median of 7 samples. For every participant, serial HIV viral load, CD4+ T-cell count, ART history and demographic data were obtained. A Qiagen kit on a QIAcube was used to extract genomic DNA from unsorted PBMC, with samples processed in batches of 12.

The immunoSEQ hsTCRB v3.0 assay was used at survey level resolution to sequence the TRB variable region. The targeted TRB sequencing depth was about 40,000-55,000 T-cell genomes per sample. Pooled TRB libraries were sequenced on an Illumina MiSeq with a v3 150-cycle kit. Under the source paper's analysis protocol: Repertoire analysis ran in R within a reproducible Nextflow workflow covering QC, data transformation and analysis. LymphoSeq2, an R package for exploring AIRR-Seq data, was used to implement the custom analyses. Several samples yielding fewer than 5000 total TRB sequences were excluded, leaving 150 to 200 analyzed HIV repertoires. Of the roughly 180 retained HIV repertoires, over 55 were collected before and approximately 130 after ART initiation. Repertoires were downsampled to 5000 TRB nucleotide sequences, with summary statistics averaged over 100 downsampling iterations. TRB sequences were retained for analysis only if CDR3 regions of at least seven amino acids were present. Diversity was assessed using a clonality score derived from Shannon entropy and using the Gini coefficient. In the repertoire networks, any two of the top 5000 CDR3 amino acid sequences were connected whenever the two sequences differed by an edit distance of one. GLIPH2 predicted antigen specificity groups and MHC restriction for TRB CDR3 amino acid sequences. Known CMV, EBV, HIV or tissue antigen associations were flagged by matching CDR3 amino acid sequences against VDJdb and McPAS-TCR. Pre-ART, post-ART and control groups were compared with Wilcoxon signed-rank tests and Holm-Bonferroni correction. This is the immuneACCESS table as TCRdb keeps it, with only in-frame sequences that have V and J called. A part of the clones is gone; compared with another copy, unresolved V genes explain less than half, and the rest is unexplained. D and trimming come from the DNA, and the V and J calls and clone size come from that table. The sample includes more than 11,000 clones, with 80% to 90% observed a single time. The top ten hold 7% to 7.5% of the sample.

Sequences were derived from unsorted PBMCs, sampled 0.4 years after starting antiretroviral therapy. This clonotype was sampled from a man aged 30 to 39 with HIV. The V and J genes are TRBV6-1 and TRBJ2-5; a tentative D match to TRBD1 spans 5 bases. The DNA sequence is TGTGCCATGTCCGAGACGAAGTACAGGCAAGAGACCCAGTACTTC. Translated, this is CAMSETKYRQETQYF.